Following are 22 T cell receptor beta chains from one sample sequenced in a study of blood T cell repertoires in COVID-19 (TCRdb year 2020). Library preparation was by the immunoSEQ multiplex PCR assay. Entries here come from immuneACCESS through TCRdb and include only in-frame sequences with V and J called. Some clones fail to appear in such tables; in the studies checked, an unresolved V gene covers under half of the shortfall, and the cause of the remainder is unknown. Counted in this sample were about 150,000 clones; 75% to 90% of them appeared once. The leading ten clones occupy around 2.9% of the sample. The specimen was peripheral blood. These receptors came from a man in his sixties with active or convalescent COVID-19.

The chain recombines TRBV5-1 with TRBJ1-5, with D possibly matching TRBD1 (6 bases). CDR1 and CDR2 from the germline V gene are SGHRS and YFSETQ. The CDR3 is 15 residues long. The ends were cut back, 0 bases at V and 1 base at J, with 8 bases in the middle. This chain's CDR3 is CASSLAGDSNQPQHF. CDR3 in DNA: TGCGCCAGCAGCTTGGCAGGGGACAGCAATCAGCCCCAGCATTTT.

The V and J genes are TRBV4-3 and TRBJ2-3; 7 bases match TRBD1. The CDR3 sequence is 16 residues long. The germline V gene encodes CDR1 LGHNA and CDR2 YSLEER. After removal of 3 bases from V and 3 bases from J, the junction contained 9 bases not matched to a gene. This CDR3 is CASSQKQGIGTDTQYF. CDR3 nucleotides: TGCGCCAGCAGCCAGAAACAGGGGATTGGGACAGATACGCAGTATTTT.

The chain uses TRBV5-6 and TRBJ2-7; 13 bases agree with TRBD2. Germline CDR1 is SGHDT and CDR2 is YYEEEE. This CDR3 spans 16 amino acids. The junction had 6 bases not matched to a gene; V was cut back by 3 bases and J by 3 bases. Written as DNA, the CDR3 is TGTGCCAGCAGCTCCGGGACTAGCGGGGCCGACTACGAGCAGTACTTC. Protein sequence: CASSSGTSGADYEQYF.

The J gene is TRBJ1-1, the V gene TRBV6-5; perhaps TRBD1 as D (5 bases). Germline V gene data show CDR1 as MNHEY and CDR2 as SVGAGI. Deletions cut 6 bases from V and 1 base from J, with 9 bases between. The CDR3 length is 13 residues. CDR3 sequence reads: CASRTDRNTEAFF. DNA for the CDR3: TGTGCCAGCAGGACAGATCGGAACACTGAAGCTTTCTTT.

This CDR3 reads CATSRQNSYNEQFF. CDR3 coding DNA: TGTGCCACCAGCCGACAGAATTCTTACAATGAGCAGTTCTTC. J is TRBJ2-1 and V is TRBV15, with D maybe TRBD1 (5 bases). Germline V gene lookup returns CDR1 LNHNV and CDR2 YYDKDF (reference sequence). The CDR3 length is 14 residues. The germline V and J ends were trimmed by 5 bases and 4 bases, with 12 bases remaining between them.

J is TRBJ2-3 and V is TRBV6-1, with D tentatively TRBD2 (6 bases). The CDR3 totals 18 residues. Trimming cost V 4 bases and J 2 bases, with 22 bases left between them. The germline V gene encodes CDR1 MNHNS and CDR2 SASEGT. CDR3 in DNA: TGTGCCAGCAGTGGCCGGCGGGGCCAGGGAAGGGCCACAGATACGCAGTATTTT. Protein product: CASSGRRGQGRATDTQYF.

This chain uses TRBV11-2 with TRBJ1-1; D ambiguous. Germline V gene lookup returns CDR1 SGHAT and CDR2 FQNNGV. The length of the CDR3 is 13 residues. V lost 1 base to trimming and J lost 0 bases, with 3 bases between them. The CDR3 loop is CASSLAVNTEAFF. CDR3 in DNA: TGTGCCAGCAGCTTAGCAGTGAACACTGAAGCTTTCTTT. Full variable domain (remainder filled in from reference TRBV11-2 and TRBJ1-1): EAGVAQSPRYKIIEKRQSVAFWCNPISGHATLYWYQQILGQGPKLLIQFQNNGVVDDSQLPKDRFSAERLKGVDSTLKIQPAKLEDSAVYLCASSLAVNTEAFFGQGTRLTVV.

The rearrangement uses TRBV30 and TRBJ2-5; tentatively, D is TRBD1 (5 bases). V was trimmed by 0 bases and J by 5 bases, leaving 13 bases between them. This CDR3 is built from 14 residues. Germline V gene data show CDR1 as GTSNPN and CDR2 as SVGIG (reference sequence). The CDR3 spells CAWSVQGSKETQYF. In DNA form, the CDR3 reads TGTGCCTGGAGTGTCCAGGGATCTAAGGAGACCCAGTACTTC.

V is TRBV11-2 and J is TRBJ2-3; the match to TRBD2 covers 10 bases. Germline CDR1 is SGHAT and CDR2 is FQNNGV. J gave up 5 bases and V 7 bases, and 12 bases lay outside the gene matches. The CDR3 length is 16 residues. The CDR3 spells CASNRRPAGGEDTQYF. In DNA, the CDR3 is TGTGCCAGCAACCGGAGACCAGCGGGGGGGGAAGATACGCAGTATTTT.

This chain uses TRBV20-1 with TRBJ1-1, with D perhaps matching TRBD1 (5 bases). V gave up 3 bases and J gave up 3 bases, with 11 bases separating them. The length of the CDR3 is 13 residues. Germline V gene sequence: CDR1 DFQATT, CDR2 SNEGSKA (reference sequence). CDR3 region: CSASFRGDTEAFF. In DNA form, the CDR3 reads TGCAGTGCTAGTTTTCGGGGGGACACTGAAGCTTTCTTT.

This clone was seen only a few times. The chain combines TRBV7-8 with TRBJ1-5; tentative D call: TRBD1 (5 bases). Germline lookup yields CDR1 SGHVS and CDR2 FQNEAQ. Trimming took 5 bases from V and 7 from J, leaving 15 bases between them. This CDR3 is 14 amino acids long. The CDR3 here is CASSPQGGRQPQHF. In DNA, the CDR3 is TGTGCCAGCAGCCCCCAGGGTGGTAGGCAGCCCCAGCATTTT.

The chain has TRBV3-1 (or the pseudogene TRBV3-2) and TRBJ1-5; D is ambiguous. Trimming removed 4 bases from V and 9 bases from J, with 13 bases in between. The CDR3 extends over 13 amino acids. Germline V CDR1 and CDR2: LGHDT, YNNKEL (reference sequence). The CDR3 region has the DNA TGTGCCAGCAGCCTCGCCGGAGCCGGGCCCCAGCATTTT. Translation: CASSLAGAGPQHF.

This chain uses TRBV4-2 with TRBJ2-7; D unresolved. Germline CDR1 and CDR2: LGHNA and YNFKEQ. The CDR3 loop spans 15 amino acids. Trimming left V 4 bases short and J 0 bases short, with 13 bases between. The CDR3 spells CASSRVVSDSYEQYF. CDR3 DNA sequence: TGTGCCAGCAGCCGGGTGGTGAGCGACTCCTACGAGCAGTACTTC.

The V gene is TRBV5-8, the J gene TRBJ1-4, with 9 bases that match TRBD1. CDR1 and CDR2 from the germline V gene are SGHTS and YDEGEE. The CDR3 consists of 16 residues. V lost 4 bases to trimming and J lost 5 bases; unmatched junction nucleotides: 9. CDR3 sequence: CASSPGATGGNEKLFF. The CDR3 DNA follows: TGTGCCAGCAGCCCTGGGGCTACAGGGGGCAATGAAAAACTGTTTTTT.

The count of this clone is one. The CDR3 spells CASSYLRDFTF. The CDR3 coding sequence is TGTGCCAGCAGTTACCTCCGAGACTTCACCTTC. This chain links TRBV6-6 with TRBJ1-2, with D unresolved. Deletions cut 2 bases from V and 13 bases from J, with 11 bases between. Germline-derived CDR1 and CDR2 are MNHNY and SVGAGI (reference sequence). CDR3 length: 11 residues.

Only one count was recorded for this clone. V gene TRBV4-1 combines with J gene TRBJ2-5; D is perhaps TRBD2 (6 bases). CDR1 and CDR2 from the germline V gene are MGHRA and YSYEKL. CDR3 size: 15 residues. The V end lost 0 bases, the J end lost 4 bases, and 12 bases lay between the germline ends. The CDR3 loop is CASSQDGGTGETQYF. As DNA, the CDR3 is TGCGCCAGCAGCCAAGATGGGGGGACGGGAGAGACCCAGTACTTC.

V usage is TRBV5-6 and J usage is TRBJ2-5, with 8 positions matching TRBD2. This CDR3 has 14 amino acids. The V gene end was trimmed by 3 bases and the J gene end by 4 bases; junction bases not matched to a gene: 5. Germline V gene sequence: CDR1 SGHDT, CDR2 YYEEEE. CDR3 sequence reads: CASSSGREGETQYF. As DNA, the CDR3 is TGTGCCAGCAGCTCGGGACGGGAGGGAGAGACCCAGTACTTC.

Written as DNA, the CDR3 is TGTGCCAGCAGCCTGGGGCGCTCCAATGAGCAGTTCTTC. This sequence encodes CASSLGRSNEQFF. The chain combines TRBV7-2 with TRBJ2-1; perhaps TRBD1 as D (5 bases). The CDR3 is 13 amino acids. Germline CDR1 and CDR2: SGHTA and FQGNSA. The ends were cut back, 5 bases at V and 6 bases at J, with 11 bases in the middle.

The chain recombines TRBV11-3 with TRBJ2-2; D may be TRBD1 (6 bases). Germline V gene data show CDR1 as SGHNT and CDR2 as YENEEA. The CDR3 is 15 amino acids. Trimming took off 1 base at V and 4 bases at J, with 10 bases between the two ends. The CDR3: CASSLGRGITGELFF. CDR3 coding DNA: TGTGCCAGCAGCTTAGGCAGGGGTATCACCGGGGAGCTGTTTTTT.

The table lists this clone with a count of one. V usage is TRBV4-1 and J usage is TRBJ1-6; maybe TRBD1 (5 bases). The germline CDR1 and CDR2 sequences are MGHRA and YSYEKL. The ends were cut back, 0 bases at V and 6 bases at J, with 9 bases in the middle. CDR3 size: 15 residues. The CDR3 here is CASSQDLDSNSPLHF. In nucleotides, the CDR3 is TGCGCCAGCAGCCAAGACCTAGACAGTAATTCACCCCTCCACTTT.

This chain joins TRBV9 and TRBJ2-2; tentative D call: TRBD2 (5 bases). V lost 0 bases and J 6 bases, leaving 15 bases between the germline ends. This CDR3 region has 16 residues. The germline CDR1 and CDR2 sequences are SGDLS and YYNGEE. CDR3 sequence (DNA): TGTGCCAGCAGCGTAGCTGTCACACGGGGATCCGGGGAGCTGTTTTTT. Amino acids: CASSVAVTRGSGELFF.

CDR3 residues: CATSDATGVLDTQYF. The CDR3 coding sequence is TGTGCCACCAGTGATGCGACAGGGGTGTTGGATACGCAGTATTTT. The chain couples TRBV24-1 to TRBJ2-3; 8 bases map to TRBD1. The length of the CDR3 is 15 residues. The trim removed 3 bases at V and 6 bases at J, leaving 7 bases unmatched. CDR1 and CDR2 from the germline V gene are KGHDR and SFDVKD.